This T cell receptor (beta chain) was observed in a study of blood T cell repertoires in COVID-19. Whole-study context: There were acute and convalescent COVID-19 samples, and they came from the United States, Italy and Spain. The analysed material was cDNA or gDNA that came from T cells, B-cell-depleted T cells, or PBMCs.

V was trimmed by 5 bases and J by 0 bases, leaving 6 bases between them. The V gene's germline CDR1 is SGHVS and CDR2 FQNEAQ. The length of the CDR3 is 13 residues. This clone was seen a handful of times. Original handling: Reference gene primer amplification gave nucleated cell count estimates. Using immunoSEQ multiplex PCR, the repertoire was profiled, and TCRdb retains in-frame clones only, with some absent. That table furnishes V, J and clone size, whereas the DNA furnished D and trimming. Counted here are 150,000 to 200,000 clones, more than 80% occurring once; the ten biggest clones make up approximately 10%.

This sequence originates from a human donor in a cohort sampled during active COVID-19. This chain uses TRBV7-8 with TRBJ2-3, with no clear D. The sample consisted of peripheral blood. In DNA, the CDR3 is TGTGCCAGCAGCGCCACTAGCACAGATACGCAGTATTTT. It is translated as CASSATSTDTQYF.